This T cell receptor beta chain was documented in a study of blood T cells in healthy people across ages. Points from the study as a whole: With age, beta diversity per million T cells declined roughly linearly, significantly by approximately 40. Possibly confounding the expanded clonotype changes was the fact that donor CMV status was unknown.

Details on this clonotype: Its specificity is unknown.

CDR3 length equals 13 residues. The germline V gene encodes CDR1 ENHRY and CDR2 SYGVKD. PBMCs numbering at least 7 million were isolated per sample. A second PCR, run for about 6 to 11 cycles, used a sample-barcoded 5' primer plus a J-beta primer mix. Any given sample supplied a minimum of 2.5 million CDR3-containing paired-end reads. TCRdb ran MiXCR on the 5' RACE reads and lists one entry per CDR3 protein. Altogether roughly 1.5 million distinct CDR3 sequences are present, approximately 43% being singletons, with the ten largest covering around 4%. This chain connects TRBV10-3 to TRBJ2-3; a possible D gene is TRBD2 (6 bases). The clonotype was recovered from a young woman in good health. Sequencing used blood. CDR3 in amino acids: CATGQSGVDTQYF. The DNA for the CDR3 is TGTGCGACGGGCCAGTCGGGGGTGGATACGCAGTATTTT.